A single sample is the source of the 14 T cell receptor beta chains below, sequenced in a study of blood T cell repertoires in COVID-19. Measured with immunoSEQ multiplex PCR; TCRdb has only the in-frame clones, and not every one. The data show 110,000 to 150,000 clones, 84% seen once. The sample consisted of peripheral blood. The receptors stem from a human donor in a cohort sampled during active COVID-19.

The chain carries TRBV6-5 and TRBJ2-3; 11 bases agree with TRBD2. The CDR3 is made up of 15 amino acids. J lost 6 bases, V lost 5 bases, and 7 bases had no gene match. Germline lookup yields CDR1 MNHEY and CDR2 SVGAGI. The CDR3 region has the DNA TGTGCCAGCAGTCAGTTAGCGGGAGGGCTTGATACGCAGTATTTT. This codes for CASSQLAGGLDTQYF.

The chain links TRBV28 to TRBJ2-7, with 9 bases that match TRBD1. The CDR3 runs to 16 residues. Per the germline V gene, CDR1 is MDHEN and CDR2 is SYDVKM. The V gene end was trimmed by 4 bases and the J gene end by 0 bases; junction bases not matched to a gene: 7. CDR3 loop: CASSSAGQGTSYEQYF. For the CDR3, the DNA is TGTGCCAGCAGTTCAGCGGGACAGGGTACCTCCTACGAGCAGTACTTC. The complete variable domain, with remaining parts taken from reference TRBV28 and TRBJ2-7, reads DVKVTQSSRYLVKRTGEKVFLECVQDMDHENMFWYRQDPGLGLRLIYFSYDVKMKEKGDIPEGYSVSREKKERFSLILESASTNQTSMYLCASSSAGQGTSYEQYFGPGTRLTVT.

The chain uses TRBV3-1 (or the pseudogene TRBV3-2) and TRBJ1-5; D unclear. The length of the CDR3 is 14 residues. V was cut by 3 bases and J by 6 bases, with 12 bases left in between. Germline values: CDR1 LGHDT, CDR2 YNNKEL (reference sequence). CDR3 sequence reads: CASSQTDAGQPQHF. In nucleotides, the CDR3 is TGTGCCAGCAGCCAGACCGATGCGGGTCAGCCCCAGCATTTT.

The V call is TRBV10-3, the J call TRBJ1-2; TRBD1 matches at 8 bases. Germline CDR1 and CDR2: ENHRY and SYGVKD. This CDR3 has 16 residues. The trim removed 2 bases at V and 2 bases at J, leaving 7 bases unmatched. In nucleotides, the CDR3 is TGTGCCATCAGTGAGCCTTCCCGGACAGGGAACTATGGCTACACCTTC. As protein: CAISEPSRTGNYGYTF.

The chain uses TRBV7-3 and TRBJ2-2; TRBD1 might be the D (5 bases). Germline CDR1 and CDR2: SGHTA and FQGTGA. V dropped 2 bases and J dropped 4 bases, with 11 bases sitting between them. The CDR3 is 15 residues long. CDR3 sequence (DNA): TGTGCCAGCAGCTTAGATGGGGCGAGCACCGGGGAGCTGTTTTTT. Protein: CASSLDGASTGELFF.

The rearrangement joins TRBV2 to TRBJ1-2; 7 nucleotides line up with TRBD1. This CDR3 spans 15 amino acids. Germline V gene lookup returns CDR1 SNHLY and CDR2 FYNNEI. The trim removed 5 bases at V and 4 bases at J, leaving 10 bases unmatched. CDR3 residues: CASSYRQGTTYGYTF. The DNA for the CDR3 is TGTGCCAGCAGTTACCGACAGGGTACGACCTATGGCTACACCTTC. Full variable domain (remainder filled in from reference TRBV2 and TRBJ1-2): EPEVTQTPSHQVTQMGQEVILRCVPISNHLYFYWYRQILGQKVEFLVSFYNNEISEKSEIFDDQFSVERPDGSNFTLKIRSTKLEDSAMYFCASSYRQGTTYGYTFGSGTRLTVV.

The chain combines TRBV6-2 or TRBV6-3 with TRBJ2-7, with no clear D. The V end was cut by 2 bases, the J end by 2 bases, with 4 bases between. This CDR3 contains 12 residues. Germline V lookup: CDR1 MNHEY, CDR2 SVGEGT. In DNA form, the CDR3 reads TGTGCCAGCAGTTACGCGGCCTACGAGCAGTACTTC. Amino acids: CASSYAAYEQYF.

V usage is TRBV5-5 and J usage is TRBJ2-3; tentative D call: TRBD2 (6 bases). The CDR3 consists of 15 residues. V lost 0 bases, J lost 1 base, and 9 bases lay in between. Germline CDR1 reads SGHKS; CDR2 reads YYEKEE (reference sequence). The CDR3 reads CASSLELARTDTQYF. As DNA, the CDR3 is TGTGCCAGCAGCTTGGAACTAGCCCGCACAGATACGCAGTATTTT.

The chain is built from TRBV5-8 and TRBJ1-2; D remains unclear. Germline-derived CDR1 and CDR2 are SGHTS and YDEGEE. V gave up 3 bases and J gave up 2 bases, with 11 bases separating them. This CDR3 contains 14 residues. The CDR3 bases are TGTGCCAGCAGCTCACTTGCCGGGAACTATGGCTACACCTTC. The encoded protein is CASSSLAGNYGYTF.

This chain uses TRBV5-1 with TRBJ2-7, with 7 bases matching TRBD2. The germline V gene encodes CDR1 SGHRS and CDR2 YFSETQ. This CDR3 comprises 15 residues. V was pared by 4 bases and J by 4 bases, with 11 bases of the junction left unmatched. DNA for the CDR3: TGCGCCAGCAGCAGGGGAGGGTTCGGGGAGTACGAGCAGTACTTC. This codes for CASSRGGFGEYEQYF.

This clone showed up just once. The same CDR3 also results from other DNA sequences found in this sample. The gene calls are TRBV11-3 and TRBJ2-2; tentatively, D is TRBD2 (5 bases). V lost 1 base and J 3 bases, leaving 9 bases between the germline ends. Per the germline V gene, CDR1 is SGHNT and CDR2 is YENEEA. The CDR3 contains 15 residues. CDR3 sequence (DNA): TGTGCCAGCAGCTTAGTACGGGGATACACCGGGGAGCTGTTTTTT. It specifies CASSLVRGYTGELFF. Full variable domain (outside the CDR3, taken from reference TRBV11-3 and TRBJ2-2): EAGVVQSPRYKIIEKKQPVAFWCNPISGHNTLYWYLQNLGQGPELLIRYENEEAVDDSQLPKDRFSAERLKGVDSTLKIQPAELGDSAVYLCASSLVRGYTGELFFGEGSRLTVL.

CDR3 DNA sequence: TGCGCCAGCAGCCAAGATCCTAGCGGGGGGGTCTACAATGAGCAGTTCTTC. It translates to CASSQDPSGGVYNEQFF. The J gene is TRBJ2-1, the V gene TRBV4-3; 12 bases line up with TRBD2. With 0 bases clipped from V and 3 bases from J, the junction kept 3 bases outside the gene matches. The CDR3 runs to 17 residues. Per germline, CDR1 LGHNA and CDR2 YSLEER.

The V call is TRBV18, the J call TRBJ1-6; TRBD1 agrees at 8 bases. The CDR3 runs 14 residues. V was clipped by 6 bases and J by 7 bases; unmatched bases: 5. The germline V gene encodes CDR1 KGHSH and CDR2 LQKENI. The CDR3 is CASSSDRGNSPLHF. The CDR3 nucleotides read TGTGCCAGCTCGTCCGACAGGGGAAATTCACCCCTCCACTTT.

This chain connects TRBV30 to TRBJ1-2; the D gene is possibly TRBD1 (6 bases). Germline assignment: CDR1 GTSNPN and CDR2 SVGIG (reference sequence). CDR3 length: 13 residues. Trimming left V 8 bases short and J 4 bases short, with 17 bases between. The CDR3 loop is CALHRTESYGYTF. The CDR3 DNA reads TGTGCCCTACACAGGACAGAGAGCTATGGCTACACCTTC.